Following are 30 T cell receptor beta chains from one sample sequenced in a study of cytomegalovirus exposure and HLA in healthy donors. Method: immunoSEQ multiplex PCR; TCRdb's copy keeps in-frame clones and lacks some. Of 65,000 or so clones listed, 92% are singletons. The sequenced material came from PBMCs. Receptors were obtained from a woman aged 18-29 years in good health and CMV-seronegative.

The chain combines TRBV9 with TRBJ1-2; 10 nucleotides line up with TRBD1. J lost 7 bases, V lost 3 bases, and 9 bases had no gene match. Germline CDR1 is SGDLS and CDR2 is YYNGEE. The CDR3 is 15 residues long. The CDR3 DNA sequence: TGTGCCAGCAGCGCCCGAGACAGGGGGCTCTCTGGCTACACCTTC. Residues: CASSARDRGLSGYTF. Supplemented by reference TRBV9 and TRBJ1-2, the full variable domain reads DSGVTQTPKHLITATGQRVTLRCSPRSGDLSVYWYQQSLDQGLQFLIQYYNGEERAKGNILERFSAQQFPDLHSELNLSSLELGDSALYFCASSARDRGLSGYTFGSGTRLTVV.

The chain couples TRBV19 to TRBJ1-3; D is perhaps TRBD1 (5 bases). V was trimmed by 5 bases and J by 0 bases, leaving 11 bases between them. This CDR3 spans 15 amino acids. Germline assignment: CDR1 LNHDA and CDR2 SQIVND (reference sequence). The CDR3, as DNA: TGTGCCAGTAGTGTTGGGACTTACTCTGGAAACACCATATATTTT. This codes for CASSVGTYSGNTIYF.

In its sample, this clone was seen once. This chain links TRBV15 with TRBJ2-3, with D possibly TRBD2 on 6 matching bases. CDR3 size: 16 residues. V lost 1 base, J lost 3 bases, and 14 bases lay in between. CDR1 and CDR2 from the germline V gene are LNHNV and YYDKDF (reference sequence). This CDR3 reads CATSRGRAGMTDTQYF. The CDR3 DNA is TGTGCCACCAGCAGAGGGCGGGCGGGGATGACAGATACGCAGTATTTT.

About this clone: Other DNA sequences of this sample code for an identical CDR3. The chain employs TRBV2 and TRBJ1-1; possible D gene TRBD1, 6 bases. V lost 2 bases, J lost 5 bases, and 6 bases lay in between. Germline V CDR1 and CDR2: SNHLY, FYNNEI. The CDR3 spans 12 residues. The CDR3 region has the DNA TGTGCCAGCAGTGAACAGGGGACTGAAGCTTTCTTT. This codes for CASSEQGTEAFF.

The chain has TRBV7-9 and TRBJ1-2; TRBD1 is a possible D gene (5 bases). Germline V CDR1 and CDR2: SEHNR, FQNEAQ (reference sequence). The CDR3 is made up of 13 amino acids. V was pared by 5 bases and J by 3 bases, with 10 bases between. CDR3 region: CASSPGTYYGYTF. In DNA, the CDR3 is TGTGCCAGCAGCCCAGGGACTTACTATGGCTACACCTTC.

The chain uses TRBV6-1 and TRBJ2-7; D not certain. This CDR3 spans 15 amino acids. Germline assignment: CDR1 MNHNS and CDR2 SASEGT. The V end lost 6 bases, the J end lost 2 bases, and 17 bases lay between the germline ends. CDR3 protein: CASRKSTNGAYEQYF. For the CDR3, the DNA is TGTGCCAGCAGAAAATCTACCAACGGTGCCTACGAGCAGTACTTC.

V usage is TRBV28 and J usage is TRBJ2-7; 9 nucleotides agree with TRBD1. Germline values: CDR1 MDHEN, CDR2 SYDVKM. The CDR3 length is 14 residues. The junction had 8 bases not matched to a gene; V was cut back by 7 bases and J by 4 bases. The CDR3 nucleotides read TGTGCCAGCACCCAGACAGGGGGGTGGTACGAGCAGTACTTC. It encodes CASTQTGGWYEQYF.

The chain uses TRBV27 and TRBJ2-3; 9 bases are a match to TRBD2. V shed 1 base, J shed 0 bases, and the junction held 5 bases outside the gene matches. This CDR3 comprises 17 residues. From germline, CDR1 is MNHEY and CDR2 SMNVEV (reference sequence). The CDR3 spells CASSLWASGTSTDTQYF. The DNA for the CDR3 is TGTGCCAGCAGTTTATGGGCTAGCGGGACCAGCACAGATACGCAGTATTTT.

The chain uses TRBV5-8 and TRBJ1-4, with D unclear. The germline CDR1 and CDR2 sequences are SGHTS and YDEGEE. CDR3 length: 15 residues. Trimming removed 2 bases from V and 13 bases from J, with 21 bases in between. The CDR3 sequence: CASSLRRGARGGLFF. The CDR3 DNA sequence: TGTGCCAGCAGCTTAAGGAGAGGTGCCCGGGGAGGACTGTTTTTT.

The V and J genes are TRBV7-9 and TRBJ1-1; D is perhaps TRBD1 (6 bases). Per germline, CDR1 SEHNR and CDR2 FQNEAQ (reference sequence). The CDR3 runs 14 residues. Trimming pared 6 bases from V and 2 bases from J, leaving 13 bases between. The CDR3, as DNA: TGTGCCAGCAGTAATACAGGGAATAACACTGAAGCTTTCTTT. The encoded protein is CASSNTGNNTEAFF.

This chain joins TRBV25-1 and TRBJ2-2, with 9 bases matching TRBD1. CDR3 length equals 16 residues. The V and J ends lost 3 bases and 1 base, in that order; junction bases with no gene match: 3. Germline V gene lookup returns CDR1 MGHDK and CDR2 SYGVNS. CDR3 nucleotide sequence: TGTGCCAGCAGTGACCCGGGACAGGGGAACACCGGGGAGCTGTTTTTT. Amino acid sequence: CASSDPGQGNTGELFF.

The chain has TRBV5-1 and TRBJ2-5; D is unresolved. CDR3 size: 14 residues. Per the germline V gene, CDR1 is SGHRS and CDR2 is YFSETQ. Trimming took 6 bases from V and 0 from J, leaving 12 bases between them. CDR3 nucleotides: TGCGCCAGCATTCCTGACAAGTACCAAGAGACCCAGTACTTC. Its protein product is CASIPDKYQETQYF.

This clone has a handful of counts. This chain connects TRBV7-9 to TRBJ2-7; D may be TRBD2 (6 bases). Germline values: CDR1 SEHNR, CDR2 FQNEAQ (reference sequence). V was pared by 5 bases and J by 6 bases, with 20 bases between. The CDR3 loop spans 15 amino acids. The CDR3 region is CASSPWGGELVEQYF. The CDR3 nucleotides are TGTGCCAGCAGCCCGTGGGGCGGGGAGTTGGTCGAGCAGTACTTC.

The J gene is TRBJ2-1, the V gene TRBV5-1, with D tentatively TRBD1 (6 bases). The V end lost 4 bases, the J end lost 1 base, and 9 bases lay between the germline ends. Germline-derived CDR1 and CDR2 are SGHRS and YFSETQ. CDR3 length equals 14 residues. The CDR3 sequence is CASSPDSSYNEQFF. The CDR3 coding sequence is TGCGCCAGCAGCCCGGACAGTTCCTACAATGAGCAGTTCTTC.

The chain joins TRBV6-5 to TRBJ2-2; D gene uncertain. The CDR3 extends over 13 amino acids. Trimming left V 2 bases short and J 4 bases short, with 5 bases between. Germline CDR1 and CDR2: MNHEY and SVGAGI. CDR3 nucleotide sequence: TGTGCCAGCAGTTACGTATTCACCGGGGAGCTGTTTTTT. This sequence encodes CASSYVFTGELFF.

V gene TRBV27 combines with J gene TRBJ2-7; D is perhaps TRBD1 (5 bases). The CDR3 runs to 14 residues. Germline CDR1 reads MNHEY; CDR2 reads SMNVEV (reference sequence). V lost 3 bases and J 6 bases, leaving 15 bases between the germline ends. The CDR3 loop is CASSLQLAGFEQYF. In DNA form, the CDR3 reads TGTGCCAGCAGTTTGCAGTTGGCAGGGTTCGAGCAGTACTTC.

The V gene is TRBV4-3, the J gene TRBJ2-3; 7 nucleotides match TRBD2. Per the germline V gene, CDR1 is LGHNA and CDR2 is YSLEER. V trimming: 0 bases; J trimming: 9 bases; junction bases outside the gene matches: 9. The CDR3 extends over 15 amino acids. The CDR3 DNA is TGCGCCAGCAGCCAAGATAGTTGGGGGAGGGTAACGCAGTATTTT. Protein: CASSQDSWGRVTQYF.

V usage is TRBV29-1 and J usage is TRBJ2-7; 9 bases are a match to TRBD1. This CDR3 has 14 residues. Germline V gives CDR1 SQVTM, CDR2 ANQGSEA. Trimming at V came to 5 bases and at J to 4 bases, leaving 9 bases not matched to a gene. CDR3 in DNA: TGCAGCGTTATCGGGACAGGGACGTTATACGAGCAGTACTTC. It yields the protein CSVIGTGTLYEQYF.

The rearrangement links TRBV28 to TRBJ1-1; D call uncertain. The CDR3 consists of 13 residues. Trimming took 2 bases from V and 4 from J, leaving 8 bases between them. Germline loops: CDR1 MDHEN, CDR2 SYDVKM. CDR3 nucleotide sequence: TGTGCCAGCAGTTTACCCTCGGGCACTGAAGCTTTCTTT. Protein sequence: CASSLPSGTEAFF.

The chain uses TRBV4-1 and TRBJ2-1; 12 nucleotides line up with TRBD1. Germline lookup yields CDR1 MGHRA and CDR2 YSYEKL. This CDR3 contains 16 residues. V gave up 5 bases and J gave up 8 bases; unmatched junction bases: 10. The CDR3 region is CASSGRGTGGPDEQFF. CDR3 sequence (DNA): TGCGCCAGCAGCGGGCGGGGGACAGGGGGCCCCGATGAGCAGTTCTTC.

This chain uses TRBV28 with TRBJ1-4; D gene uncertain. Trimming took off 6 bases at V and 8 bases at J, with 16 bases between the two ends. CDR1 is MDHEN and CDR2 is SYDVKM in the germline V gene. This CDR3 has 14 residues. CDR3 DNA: TGTGCCAGCAGCCCGAGTAAACTTGAGGAAAAACTGTTTTTT. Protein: CASSPSKLEEKLFF. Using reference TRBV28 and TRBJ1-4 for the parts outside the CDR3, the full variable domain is DVKVTQSSRYLVKRTGEKVFLECVQDMDHENMFWYRQDPGLGLRLIYFSYDVKMKEKGDIPEGYSVSREKKERFSLILESASTNQTSMYLCASSPSKLEEKLFFGSGTQLSVL.

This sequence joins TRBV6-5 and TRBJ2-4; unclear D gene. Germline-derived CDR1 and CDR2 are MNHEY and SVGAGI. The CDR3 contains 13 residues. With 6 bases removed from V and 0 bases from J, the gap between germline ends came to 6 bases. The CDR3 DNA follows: TGTGCCAGCAGGAAACTAGCCAAAAACATTCAGTACTTC. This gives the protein CASRKLAKNIQYF.

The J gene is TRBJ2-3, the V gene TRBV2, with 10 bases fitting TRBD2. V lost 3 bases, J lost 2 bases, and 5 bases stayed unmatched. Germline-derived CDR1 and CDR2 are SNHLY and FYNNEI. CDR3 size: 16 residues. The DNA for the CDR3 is TGTGCCAGCAGTGACGGACTAGCGGAAAACACAGATACGCAGTATTTT. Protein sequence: CASSDGLAENTDTQYF.

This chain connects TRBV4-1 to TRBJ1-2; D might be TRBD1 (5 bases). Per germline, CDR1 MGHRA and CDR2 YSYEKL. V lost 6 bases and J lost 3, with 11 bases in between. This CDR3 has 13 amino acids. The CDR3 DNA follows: TGCGCCAGCAGTCAACAGGTATACTATGGCTACACCTTC. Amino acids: CASSQQVYYGYTF.

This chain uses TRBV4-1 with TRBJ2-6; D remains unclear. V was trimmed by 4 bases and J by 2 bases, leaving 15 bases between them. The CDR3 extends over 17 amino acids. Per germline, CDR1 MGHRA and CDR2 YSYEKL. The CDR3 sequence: CASSLQAVPAGANVLTF. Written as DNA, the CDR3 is TGCGCCAGCAGCCTTCAAGCCGTCCCGGCTGGGGCCAACGTCCTGACTTTC.

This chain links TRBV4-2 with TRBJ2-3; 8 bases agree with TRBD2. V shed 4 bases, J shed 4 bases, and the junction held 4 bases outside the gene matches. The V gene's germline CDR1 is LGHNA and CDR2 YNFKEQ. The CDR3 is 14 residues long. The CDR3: CASSPGGGSDTQYF. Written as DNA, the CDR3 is TGTGCCAGCAGCCCCGGGGGGGGGTCAGATACGCAGTATTTT.

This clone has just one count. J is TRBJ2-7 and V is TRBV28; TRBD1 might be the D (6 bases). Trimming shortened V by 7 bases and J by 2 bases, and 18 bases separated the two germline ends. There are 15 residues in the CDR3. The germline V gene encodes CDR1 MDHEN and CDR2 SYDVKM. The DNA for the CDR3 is TGTGCCAGCACCACGAACAGGGCCCCGACCTACGAGCAGTACTTC. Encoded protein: CASTTNRAPTYEQYF.

Here the CDR3 reads CASSIDRVNEQFF. As DNA, the CDR3 is TGTGCCAGCAGCATAGACAGAGTAAATGAGCAGTTCTTC. This rearrangement joins TRBV5-4 to TRBJ2-1; TRBD1 might be the D (5 bases). V was cut by 4 bases and J by 7 bases, with 12 bases left in between. The CDR3 contains 13 residues. Germline V gene lookup returns CDR1 SGHNT and CDR2 YYREEE (reference sequence).

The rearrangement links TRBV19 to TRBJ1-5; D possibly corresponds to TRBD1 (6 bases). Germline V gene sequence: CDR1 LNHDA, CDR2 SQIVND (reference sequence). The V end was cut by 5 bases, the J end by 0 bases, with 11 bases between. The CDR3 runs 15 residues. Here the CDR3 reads CASSPRGGSNQPQHF. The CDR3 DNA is TGTGCCAGTAGTCCCAGGGGCGGTAGCAATCAGCCCCAGCATTTT.

CDR3 sequence reads: CASSWGQSNTEAFF. In DNA form, the CDR3 reads TGCGCCAGCAGCTGGGGACAGTCGAACACTGAAGCTTTCTTT. This chain links TRBV5-1 with TRBJ1-1, with 7 positions matching TRBD1. The germline CDR1 and CDR2 sequences are SGHRS and YFSETQ. Losses at the gene ends were 3 bases for V and 1 base for J; bases not matched to a gene: 3. The CDR3 is 14 residues long. The variable domain in full, completed from reference TRBV5-1 and TRBJ1-1, reads KAGVTQTPRYLIKTRGQQVTLSCSPISGHRSVSWYQQTPGQGLQFLFEYFSETQRNKGNFPGRFSGRQFSNSRSEMNVSTLELGDSALYLCASSWGQSNTEAFFGQGTRLTVV.